This note documents a single TCR beta chain sequence. This clonotype was counted only a few times. The clone's antigen remains unknown. Base quality data are lacking; no much larger clone is found one base away. The instrument was an Illumina HiSeq 1500. TCRdb trimmed the raw reads at Q25, called clones with MiXCR and kept productive beta chains. Entries are consolidated by CDR3 protein sequence, retaining the most common genes and DNA. Recorded for this sample are 200,000 to 300,000 distinct CDR3 sequences; roughly an eighth of them occurred a single time. The ten biggest clones cover around 9% of the sample. This entry is derived from a study of T cell repertoires in cytomegalovirus infection (dated by TCRdb to 2018 to 2020). About the study as a whole: Because public TCR beta signatures pointed to carriage of CMV infection together with the matching HLA type, the HLA type of each donor mattered for the analysis. Here is what the overall study found, with its caveats: In both this cohort and an independent roughly 350-donor cohort, the cumulative frequency of public TCR beta family members distinguished carriers of CMV infection plus the relevant HLA type. The ex vivo response was dominated by HLA-C-restricted CMV-specific TCR beta clonotypes, which also provided the single most frequent clonotype in two of eight donors.

The CDR3 sequence holds 16 residues, the cysteine and phenylalanine included. Only the CDR3 DNA is retained, 48 bases long and in frame from the first base. CDR1 and CDR2, per the germline V gene (reference sequence), are LGHDT and YNNKEL. V and J are truncated by 1 base and 0 bases respectively, leaving an intervening sequence of 12 bases. The sequencing sample was made of PBMCs. The sequence joins TRBV3-1 to TRBJ1-1; the D gene cannot be named for sure. This TCR was sampled from a human donor in good health (CMV status not recorded). Some clones in this sample may be carry-over from other donors' samples. CDR3 loop: CASSQVGGRMNTEAFF. The base sequence is TGTGCCAGCAGCCAAGTGGGAGGACGAATGAACACTGAAGCTTTCTTT.